Following are 5 T cell receptor beta chains from one sample sequenced in a study of Graves' ophthalmopathy and Graves' hyperthyroidism. RNA transcripts were the template, and TCR beta CDR3 regions were amplified from them. HTBI primers were used in a first-round RT-PCR, which preceded a second-round multiplex PCR. TCRdb called the multiplex PCR reads again in MiXCR, with one record for every CDR3 protein. The sample carries a few hundred thousand distinct CDR3 sequences, approximately 21% recorded once. The sequencing sample was made of peripheral blood. The origin of the receptors is a woman aged 18-29 years with stable Graves' hyperthyroidism.

This clonotype was recorded at least ten times. The chain couples TRBV29-1 to TRBJ2-4, with 10 bases aligning to TRBD2. This CDR3 region has 16 residues. The trim removed 2 bases at V and 9 bases at J, leaving 13 bases unmatched. CDR1 SQVTM and CDR2 ANQGSEA come from the germline V gene. The CDR3 nucleotides read TGCAGCGTTGAAATAGGTTCGTCTAGCGGGAGCGGCATTCAGTACTTC. Its translation: CSVEIGSSSGSGIQYF.

Points on this clonotype: A read error is possible here, since a much larger clone lies one base away. This chain links TRBV19 with TRBJ1-5, with 7 bases lining up with TRBD1. Germline CDR1 reads LNHDA; CDR2 reads SQIVND (reference sequence). The CDR3 covers 15 residues. The CDR3 nucleotides read TGTGCCAGTATTATAGAAGACAGGGCCAATCAGCCCCAGCATTTT. Protein: CASIIEDRANQPQHF.

At least ten counts were recorded for this clonotype. The V call is TRBV30, the J call TRBJ2-5; the D is unclear. V lost 1 base to trimming and J lost 9 bases, with 9 bases between them. The CDR3 is 11 amino acids. The germline V gene encodes CDR1 GTSNPN and CDR2 SVGIG (reference sequence). The CDR3 reads CAWSGRMAQYF. The CDR3 DNA follows: TGTGCCTGGAGTGGCAGGATGGCCCAGTACTTC.

This clonotype was counted between two and nine times. This sequence joins TRBV5-1 and TRBJ2-3; TRBD2 is a possible D gene (6 bases). The V end was cut by 3 bases, the J end by 2 bases, with 16 bases between. This CDR3 is built from 16 residues. CDR1 is SGHRS and CDR2 is YFSETQ in the germline V gene. CDR3 DNA sequence: TGCGCCAGCAGCTGGGAGCTAGCGTCGTCCACAGATACGCAGTATTTT. It codes for CASSWELASSTDTQYF. Full variable domain (rest looked up from reference TRBV5-1 and TRBJ2-3): KAGVTQTPRYLIKTRGQQVTLSCSPISGHRSVSWYQQTPGQGLQFLFEYFSETQRNKGNFPGRFSGRQFSNSRSEMNVSTLELGDSALYLCASSWELASSTDTQYFGPGTRLTVL.

This clonotype was seen only a few times. A single base separates this from a much larger clone, so it may be a read error. J is TRBJ1-2 and V is TRBV11-2; D remains unclear. CDR1 and CDR2 from the germline V gene are SGHAT and FQNNGV. V was cut by 2 bases and J by 6 bases, with 22 bases left in between. This CDR3 region has 17 residues. CDR3 amino acids: CASSLWAGYRPADGYTF. Here the CDR3 DNA reads TGTGCCAGCAGCTTATGGGCAGGATACAGACCGGCAGATGGCTACACCTTC.